The clone carrying this T cell receptor beta chain has at least ten counts. Its specificity is not known. The data originate from a study of Graves' ophthalmopathy and Graves' hyperthyroidism. Study overall: Ahead of any treatment, peripheral blood was obtained at the initial diagnosis.

Study findings and constraints: Prediction of ophthalmopathy progression reached about 65% sensitivity and around 72% specificity.

The authors amplified TCR beta CDR3 regions from RNA transcripts. A first-round RT-PCR used HTBI primers, followed by a second-round multiplex PCR. TCRdb redid the calling of the multiplex PCR reads with MiXCR, one entry per CDR3 protein. The sample yields approximately 640,000 distinct CDR3 sequences, under 50% seen once. The sequencing sample was made of peripheral blood. This TCR was recovered from an adult man with Graves' ophthalmopathy.

The CDR3 DNA reads TGTGCCAGCAGCTTACAGGTGGACGGTGAAGCTTTCTTT. It translates to CASSLQVDGEAFF. The gene calls are TRBV7-9 and TRBJ1-1; D unresolved. Germline V gene sequence: CDR1 SEHNR, CDR2 FQNEAQ (reference sequence). Trimming shortened V by 2 bases and J by 7 bases, and 11 bases separated the two germline ends. The CDR3 is 13 amino acids. Combining the CDR3 with reference TRBV7-9 and TRBJ1-1 gives the whole variable domain DTGVSQNPRHKITKRGQNVTFRCDPISEHNRLYWYRQTLGQGPEFLTYFQNEAQLEKSRLLSDRFSAERPKGSFSTLEIQRTEQGDSAMYLCASSLQVDGEAFFGQGTRLTVV.